Included here is one T cell receptor beta chain sequence, with context. What it binds is not known. The sample originates from a study of cytomegalovirus exposure and HLA in healthy donors. Whole-study findings and limits: Most TCR sequences were uncommon, yet certain public TCRs appeared in many donors. The study recorded fewer than 200 TCR beta chains that were cytomegalovirus-associated.

Profiling relied on immunoSEQ multiplex PCR, and the TCRdb table lists in-frame clones only, not all of them. The table shows 150,000 to 200,000 clones, with roughly 85% occurring only once. The receptor was derived from a man aged 18 to 29 in good health and CMV-seropositive. Sequenced sample: PBMCs.

Written as DNA, the CDR3 is TGCAGCGTTGAAGTAACGGGAGGGATCACAGATACGCAGTATTTT. Its translation is CSVEVTGGITDTQYF. J is TRBJ2-3 and V is TRBV29-1, with 8 bases aligning to TRBD2. Germline CDR1 and CDR2: SQVTM and ANQGSEA. The CDR3 runs 15 residues. The V gene end was trimmed by 1 base and the J gene end by 2 bases; junction bases not matched to a gene: 5.